The 4 T cell receptor beta chains listed next were all sequenced from one sample in a study of CD8+ T cells in alopecia areata. cDNA reverse transcribed from extracted RNA served as the sequencing template. The table came from immunoSEQ multiplex PCR; TCRdb's copy has only in-frame clones and leaves some out. Among around 110,000 clones, roughly 50% were seen once, and the ten largest hold 9.5% to 15%. This sample's treatment: oral pan-JAK inhibitor, 5-10 mg twice daily. Material: CD8+ T cells sorted from blood, obtained at week 24, from a patient treated with tofacitinib. The receptors were gathered from a human donor with alopecia areata.

This clone was detected a few times. This sequence joins TRBV5-1 and TRBJ2-2; D unclear. The CDR3 length is 13 residues. Germline lookup yields CDR1 SGHRS and CDR2 YFSETQ. The V and J ends lost 4 bases and 7 bases respectively, with 11 bases between them. The CDR3 DNA reads TGCGCCAGCAGCATGAATGGCTTCGGGGAGCTGTTTTTT. This encodes CASSMNGFGELFF. The whole variable domain, remainder taken from reference TRBV5-1 and TRBJ2-2, is KAGVTQTPRYLIKTRGQQVTLSCSPISGHRSVSWYQQTPGQGLQFLFEYFSETQRNKGNFPGRFSGRQFSNSRSEMNVSTLELGDSALYLCASSMNGFGELFFGEGSRLTVL.

This sequence joins TRBV19 and TRBJ2-3; no definite D call. V lost 6 bases and J 0 bases, leaving 7 bases between the germline ends. From germline, CDR1 is LNHDA and CDR2 SQIVND (reference sequence). The CDR3 is 13 residues long. CDR3 coding DNA: TGTGCCAGTAGGAGCCCCAGCACAGATACGCAGTATTTT. This translates into CASRSPSTDTQYF.

The rearrangement joins TRBV6-5 to TRBJ1-1; D might be TRBD1 (6 bases). Germline V gives CDR1 MNHEY, CDR2 SVGAGI. Trimming pared 6 bases from V and 5 bases from J, leaving 16 bases between. The CDR3 runs to 14 residues. The CDR3 loop is CASSHREGNTEAFF. The CDR3 coding sequence is TGTGCCAGCAGCCACAGGGAGGGGAATACTGAAGCTTTCTTT.

This chain connects TRBV23-1 to TRBJ1-6, with D possibly being TRBD1 (6 bases). TRBV23-1 is identified as an open reading frame with a role that is uncertain. The CDR3 runs to 15 residues. V was cut by 1 base and J by 8 bases, with 12 bases left in between. The CDR3 region is CASSQYGGQDSPLHF. The CDR3, as DNA: TGCGCCAGCAGTCAATATGGGGGGCAAGATTCACCCCTCCACTTT.